The 21 T cell receptor beta chains listed next were all sequenced from one sample in a study of cytomegalovirus exposure and HLA in healthy donors. A multiplex PCR was run with 60 Vbeta primers and 13 Jbeta primers. Repertoires were generated with immunoSEQ multiplex PCR, while TCRdb's copy carries only in-frame clones and drops some. The profile shows about 150,000 clones, approximately 70% of them singletons. Material: PBMCs. The receptors originated from an older woman in good health and CMV-seropositive.

CDR3 sequence: CASSRIPGTARNTEAFF. The CDR3 DNA is TGCGCCAGCAGCCGGATTCCTGGGACAGCAAGGAACACTGAAGCTTTCTTT. The J gene is TRBJ1-1, the V gene TRBV4-1; TRBD1 matches 7 bases. The germline gives CDR1 MGHRA, CDR2 YSYEKL. The CDR3 contains 17 residues. With V trimmed by 4 bases and J by 1 base, 12 bases remained unmatched.

The rearrangement uses TRBV5-1 and TRBJ2-1, with D hard to call. The CDR3 extends over 14 amino acids. The germline V and J ends were trimmed by 9 bases and 6 bases, with 19 bases remaining between them. In germline, CDR1 is SGHRS, CDR2 YFSETQ. The chain's CDR3 is CANPDSDRFNEQFF. The CDR3 DNA sequence: TGCGCCAATCCCGACTCCGATAGGTTCAATGAGCAGTTCTTC.

This clone has a count of ten or more. The sample has other DNA sequences that encode this CDR3 too. The gene calls are TRBV7-9 and TRBJ1-5; D perhaps matches TRBD1 (6 bases). This CDR3 has 14 residues. Germline loops: CDR1 SEHNR, CDR2 FQNEAQ (reference sequence). Trimming removed 2 bases at V and 7 bases at J, with 12 bases between. The CDR3 DNA reads as TGTGCCAGCAGCTTAACAGGGAAGGACCAGCCCCAGCATTTT. Translating gives CASSLTGKDQPQHF.

This rearrangement joins TRBV7-7 to TRBJ2-2, with D possibly matching TRBD1 (6 bases). The germline V gene has CDR1 SSHAT and CDR2 FNYEAQ (reference sequence). With 2 bases removed from V and 4 bases from J, the gap between germline ends came to 8 bases. This CDR3 spans 14 amino acids. CDR3: CASSLSRGTGELFF. The DNA of the CDR3 is TGTGCCAGCAGCTTAAGCAGGGGCACCGGGGAGCTGTTTTTT.

The table lists this clone with a few counts. The chain couples TRBV5-1 to TRBJ1-1; no clear D. This CDR3 has 15 amino acids. The V gene lost 3 bases and the J gene lost 4 bases, with 16 bases spanning the gap. Germline CDR1 and CDR2: SGHRS and YFSETQ. The CDR3 DNA sequence: TGCGCCAGCAGCTCCCGGACTGGAACGGGCACTGAAGCTTTCTTT. Its translation: CASSSRTGTGTEAFF.

Concerning this clone: This specimen includes other DNA sequences encoding the same CDR3. The gene calls are TRBV5-1 and TRBJ2-5; D unclear. This CDR3 spans 13 amino acids. Germline-derived CDR1 and CDR2 are SGHRS and YFSETQ. Trimming removed 4 bases at V and 2 bases at J, with 9 bases between. The CDR3, as DNA: TGCGCCAGCAGCCTCGATCGGCAAGAGACCCAGTACTTC. Translating gives CASSLDRQETQYF.

The rearrangement joins TRBV6-6 to TRBJ1-1, with 7 bases fitting TRBD1. Trimming cost V 6 bases and J 1 base; bases outside gene matches: 8. The CDR3 covers 15 residues. Germline V gene lookup returns CDR1 MNHNY and CDR2 SVGAGI (reference sequence). The CDR3 sequence is CASSGLGQQNTEAFF. The CDR3 bases are TGTGCCAGCAGCGGTTTGGGACAGCAGAACACTGAAGCTTTCTTT.

Written as DNA, the CDR3 is TGTGCCAGCAGCCCACTCGGGGCAGGGGTATCCTACGAGCAGTACTTC. This encodes CASSPLGAGVSYEQYF. This chain joins TRBV11-2 and TRBJ2-7; D perhaps matches TRBD1 (6 bases). The CDR3 sequence is 16 residues long. Germline assignment: CDR1 SGHAT and CDR2 FQNNGV. V was cut by 5 bases and J by 1 base, with 18 bases left in between. The full variable domain, with the rest looked up from reference TRBV11-2 and TRBJ2-7, is EAGVAQSPRYKIIEKRQSVAFWCNPISGHATLYWYQQILGQGPKLLIQFQNNGVVDDSQLPKDRFSAERLKGVDSTLKIQPAKLEDSAVYLCASSPLGAGVSYEQYFGPGTRLTVT.

CDR3 bases: TGTGCCAGTAGTAACAGGCCACGCGGTGAAAAACTGTTTTTT. Its protein product is CASSNRPRGEKLFF. The chain combines TRBV19 with TRBJ1-4, with a tentative D call TRBD1 (5 bases). The ends were cut back, 4 bases at V and 7 bases at J, with 13 bases in the middle. Germline V gene data show CDR1 as LNHDA and CDR2 as SQIVND (reference sequence). CDR3 length: 14 amino acids.

V is TRBV19 and J is TRBJ2-7, with D perhaps matching TRBD2 (6 bases). Germline V CDR1 and CDR2: LNHDA, SQIVND (reference sequence). CDR3 size: 14 residues. V gave up 7 bases and J gave up 4 bases, with 17 bases separating them. Here the CDR3 reads CASTPPGLPYEQYF. The CDR3 DNA is TGTGCCAGTACCCCACCGGGACTGCCTTACGAGCAGTACTTC.

In its sample, this clone was seen a few times. The chain carries TRBV2 and TRBJ2-7; 10 nucleotides align to TRBD2. The CDR3 contains 15 residues. Germline trimming cut 5 bases from V and 2 bases from J; bases unmatched to any gene: 6. Germline lookup yields CDR1 SNHLY and CDR2 FYNNEI. The CDR3 loop reads CASSIRTSGPYEQYF. The CDR3 DNA reads TGTGCCAGCAGTATTAGGACTAGCGGACCCTACGAGCAGTACTTC.

The V call is TRBV11-2, the J call TRBJ2-1, with TRBD2 identical over 7 bases. With V trimmed by 8 bases and J by 0 bases, 1 base remained unmatched. The germline V gene encodes CDR1 SGHAT and CDR2 FQNNGV. This CDR3 has 13 amino acids. The DNA of the CDR3 is TGTGCCAGCGGGAGGGCCTCCTACAATGAGCAGTTCTTC. Its translation is CASGRASYNEQFF. The full variable domain, in which reference TRBV11-2 and TRBJ2-1 provide the parts outside the CDR3, is EAGVAQSPRYKIIEKRQSVAFWCNPISGHATLYWYQQILGQGPKLLIQFQNNGVVDDSQLPKDRFSAERLKGVDSTLKIQPAKLEDSAVYLCASGRASYNEQFFGPGTRLTVL.

This chain uses TRBV5-4 with TRBJ2-5; 7 bases match TRBD2. Trimming took 2 bases from V and 1 from J; bases not matched to a gene: 2. The germline V gene encodes CDR1 SGHNT and CDR2 YYREEE (reference sequence). The CDR3 runs to 14 residues. CDR3 in amino acids: CASSLKRGQETQYF. The CDR3 region has the DNA TGTGCCAGCAGCTTAAAGCGGGGCCAAGAGACCCAGTACTTC.

The genes are TRBV30 and TRBJ1-2, with unresolved D. Germline V lookup: CDR1 GTSNPN, CDR2 SVGIG (reference sequence). V shed 4 bases and J shed 2 bases, with 20 bases lying between them. The CDR3 totals 16 residues. In DNA, the CDR3 is TGTGCCTGGAACGACCGTACAAGGAAGAGGAACTATGGCTACACCTTC. This codes for CAWNDRTRKRNYGYTF.

This clone was recorded once. The rearrangement links TRBV29-1 to TRBJ1-3, with D perhaps matching TRBD1 (6 bases). From germline, CDR1 is SQVTM and CDR2 ANQGSEA. V was pared by 5 bases and J by 7 bases, with 12 bases between. The CDR3 consists of 12 residues. CDR3 DNA sequence: TGCAGCGTTCGGGGGGCCTTGAACACCATATATTTT. Protein sequence: CSVRGALNTIYF.

The chain's CDR3 is CASSYSLPGSTYEQYF. In DNA form, the CDR3 reads TGTGCCAGCAGTTACTCTCTCCCGGGGAGTACCTACGAGCAGTACTTC. The chain recombines TRBV6-5 with TRBJ2-7, with D possibly matching TRBD2 (5 bases). The V end lost 0 bases, the J end lost 2 bases, and 14 bases lay between the germline ends. CDR1 is MNHEY and CDR2 is SVGAGI in the germline V gene. The CDR3 contains 16 residues.

The chain recombines TRBV29-1 with TRBJ1-5; no reliable D call. CDR3 size: 14 residues. The V end lost 6 bases, the J end lost 6 bases, and 18 bases lay between the germline ends. Germline V CDR1 and CDR2: SQVTM, ANQGSEA. The CDR3 DNA sequence: TGCAGCGTAGTGACCCCGGGTCCCAGTCAGCCCCAGCATTTT. It yields the protein CSVVTPGPSQPQHF.

V and J are TRBV28 and TRBJ1-5; D not certain. Germline V gives CDR1 MDHEN, CDR2 SYDVKM. V lost 3 bases and J lost 7, with 7 bases in between. The CDR3 runs to 12 residues. The CDR3 coding sequence is TGTGCCAGCAGTTTTCCGGTGCAGCCCCAGCATTTT. It is translated as CASSFPVQPQHF.

The chain links TRBV28 to TRBJ2-3; unclear D gene. Between the trimmed V and J ends, which lost 6 bases and 3 bases, there was a span of 10 bases. CDR3 length equals 13 residues. Per the germline V gene, CDR1 is MDHEN and CDR2 is SYDVKM. The CDR3 sequence: CASRAAATDTQYF. In DNA, the CDR3 is TGTGCCAGCAGAGCCGCTGCGACAGATACGCAGTATTTT.

This clone came up a few times. The gene calls are TRBV4-1 and TRBJ2-5, with D tentatively TRBD2 (5 bases). TRBJ2-7 explains the end of the DNA better; the J call may be wrong. This CDR3 region has 14 residues. Germline V gives CDR1 MGHRA, CDR2 YSYEKL. CDR3 residues: CASSPPGTKYEQYF. In DNA, the CDR3 is TGCGCCAGCAGCCCGCCGGGAACCAAATACGAGCAGTACTTC.

The chain combines TRBV21-1 with TRBJ2-2; whether TRBD2, the table's D call, matches the DNA was not checked. TRBV21-1 represents a pseudogene. This CDR3 contains 11 residues. The CDR3 spells CATGTSGELFF. CDR3 nucleotides: TGTGCCACCGGCACTAGCGGGGAGCTGTTTTTT.